These T cell receptor beta chains were read from a single sample in a study of cytomegalovirus exposure and HLA in healthy donors. Profiling relied on immunoSEQ multiplex PCR, and the TCRdb table lists in-frame clones only, not all of them. Here the sample spans around 150,000 clones, more than 70% being singletons. The sequenced sample consisted of PBMCs. Receptor source: a male donor in good health and CMV-seropositive. The CDR3 runs from the conserved cysteine through the conserved F or W. The D gene is left open where the match is weak. For some rows the clone size is stated as once, few or many, or as a class when expanded; others skip it.

j_call | clone_size | d_call | v_call | cdr3_aa | cdr3_nt
TRBJ2-1 | - | - | TRBV14 | CASSQAVLGSYNEQFF | TGTGCCAGCAGCCAAGCCGTACTAGGATCCTACAATGAGCAGTTCTTC
TRBJ2-7 | - | - | TRBV5-4 | CASSFPGVVEQYF | TGTGCCAGCAGCTTCCCGGGAGTAGTCGAGCAGTACTTC
TRBJ1-5 | - | - | TRBV27 | CASTISNTTEHNQPQHF | TGTGCCAGCACTATCTCAAACACCACAGAACACAATCAGCCCCAGCATTTT
TRBJ2-6 | - | TRBD1 | TRBV19 | CASTRGQGAPGANVLTF | TGTGCCAGTACCAGGGGGCAGGGGGCACCTGGGGCCAACGTCCTGACTTTC
TRBJ2-3 | - | - | TRBV11-2 | CASSLGLGKTQYF | TGTGCCAGCAGCTTGGGACTGGGGAAAACGCAGTATTTT
TRBJ2-6 | - | TRBD1 | TRBV30 | CAWTTGQGLVSGANVLTF | TGTGCCTGGACTACGGGACAGGGATTGGTCTCTGGGGCCAACGTCCTGACTTTC
TRBJ1-2 | - | - | TRBV2 | CASPTGSPRKTNYGYTF | TGTGCCAGCCCCACCGGGAGTCCAAGAAAAACTAACTATGGCTACACCTTC
TRBJ1-1 | few | - | TRBV30 | CAWSLRVNPSLIF | TGTGCCTGGAGTCTACGAGTGAATCCAAGCTTGATCTTT
TRBJ1-1 | few | - | TRBV6-5 | CASSYTSFGGTEAFF | TGTGCCAGCAGTTACACCTCGTTCGGGGGAACTGAAGCTTTCTTT
TRBJ2-1 | - | TRBD2 | TRBV28 | CASSPSGVSGRREQFF | TGTGCCAGCAGTCCCTCCGGAGTTAGCGGGAGACGGGAGCAGTTCTTC
TRBJ2-4 | few | - | TRBV29-1 | CSAVGGANIQYF | TGCAGCGCCGTGGGGGGGGCTAACATTCAGTACTTC
TRBJ2-7 | - | TRBD1 | TRBV28 | CASPDREGGEQYF | TGTGCCAGCCCTGACAGGGAAGGAGGCGAGCAGTACTTC
TRBJ2-1 | - | - | TRBV19 | CASSIKSGAIIYNEQFF | TGTGCCAGTAGTATTAAGTCGGGAGCCATAATCTACAATGAGCAGTTCTTC
TRBJ1-4 | once | - | TRBV27 | CASSLLGQRPEKLFF | TGTGCCAGCAGTTTACTGGGGCAGCGACCAGAAAAACTGTTTTTT
TRBJ2-3 | - | TRBD2 | TRBV6-4 | CASSVLAGGGTDTQYF | TGTGCCAGCAGTGTGTTAGCGGGAGGCGGAACAGATACGCAGTATTTT
TRBJ1-2 | - | - | TRBV10-3 | CAIRNSGTNYGYTF | TGTGCCATCAGGAACTCAGGGACTAACTATGGCTACACCTTC
TRBJ2-3 | - | - | TRBV7-3 | CASSPGGTDTQYF | TGTGCCAGCAGCCCCGGAGGCACAGATACGCAGTATTTT
TRBJ1-2 | few | - | TRBV5-1 | CASSSDSARGYGYTF | TGCGCCAGCAGCTCGGACAGTGCGCGAGGGTATGGCTACACCTTC
TRBJ1-4 | - | - | TRBV7-6 | CASSFSATNEKLFF | TGTGCCAGCAGCTTCAGTGCAACTAATGAAAAACTGTTTTTT
TRBJ2-7 | - | TRBD1 | TRBV6-1 | CASSLRQGPSYEQYF | TGTGCCAGCAGTTTGCGACAGGGGCCTTCCTACGAGCAGTACTTC
TRBJ1-1 | few | - | TRBV29-1 | CSVDRSDTEAFF | TGCAGCGTTGACCGGTCGGACACTGAAGCTTTCTTT
TRBJ2-3 | - | TRBD2 | TRBV4-2 | CASSQDLAGALLTSTDTQYF | TGTGCCAGCAGCCAAGATTTAGCGGGAGCCCTACTAACTAGCACAGATACGCAGTATTTT
TRBJ2-7 | - | - | TRBV27 | CASSLQGNYEQYF | TGTGCCAGCAGTTTACAGGGAAACTACGAGCAGTACTTC
TRBJ2-1 | once | - | TRBV29-1 | CSVEGPGMAGEQFF | TGCAGCGTTGAAGGGCCTGGAATGGCGGGTGAGCAGTTCTTC
TRBJ1-1 | - | - | TRBV5-1 | CASSGAAEMNTEAFF | TGCGCCAGCAGCGGGGCAGCCGAGATGAACACTGAAGCTTTCTTT
TRBJ2-5 | - | - | TRBV12-5 | CASGLQNQETQYF | TGTGCTAGTGGCCTACAGAACCAAGAGACCCAGTACTTC
TRBJ2-1 | - | TRBD2 | TRBV19 | CASSRELAGEYNEQFF | TGTGCCAGTAGTAGAGAACTAGCGGGAGAGTACAATGAGCAGTTCTTC
TRBJ2-5 | few | - | TRBV5-4 | CASSLATGEETQYF | TGTGCCAGCAGCTTGGCCACCGGGGAGGAGACCCAGTACTTC
TRBJ2-2 | - | - | TRBV18 | CASSPRSRIIDLGELFF | TGTGCCAGCTCACCACGTTCGAGGATCATCGACCTCGGGGAGCTGTTTTTT